The clone carrying this T cell receptor (beta chain) was seen a single time. Its specificity is unknown. Doses given second, at about 4 or about 12 weeks, were pooled. The record originates from a study of T cell responses to AZD1222 COVID-19 vaccine. V was clipped by 3 bases and J by 6 bases, with 17 bases between them. Germline V gene data show CDR1 as WNHNN and CDR2 as SYGVQD (reference sequence). The CDR3 is 16 residues long. Study-level findings and limits: Females made up more of the donors, who were largely white British, and clonal diversity may have come out too low. At baseline, just 6 or 7 AZD1222 recipients tested seropositive.

The method was immunoSEQ multiplex PCR; TCRdb's version includes in-frame clones alone and lacks a portion of them. Found here are more than 85,000 clones, over 85% of them singletons; the top ten hold more than 2%. Sequenced material: peripheral blood, taken 28 days after the second AZD1222 dose. V is TRBV10-1 and J is TRBJ2-2; D gene uncertain. This sequence originates from an adult who received the AZD1222 COVID-19 vaccine. As DNA, the CDR3 is TGCGCCAGCAGTGATCAGGACGAGACTTATCCCGGGGAGCTGTTTTTT. Translating gives CASSDQDETYPGELFF.